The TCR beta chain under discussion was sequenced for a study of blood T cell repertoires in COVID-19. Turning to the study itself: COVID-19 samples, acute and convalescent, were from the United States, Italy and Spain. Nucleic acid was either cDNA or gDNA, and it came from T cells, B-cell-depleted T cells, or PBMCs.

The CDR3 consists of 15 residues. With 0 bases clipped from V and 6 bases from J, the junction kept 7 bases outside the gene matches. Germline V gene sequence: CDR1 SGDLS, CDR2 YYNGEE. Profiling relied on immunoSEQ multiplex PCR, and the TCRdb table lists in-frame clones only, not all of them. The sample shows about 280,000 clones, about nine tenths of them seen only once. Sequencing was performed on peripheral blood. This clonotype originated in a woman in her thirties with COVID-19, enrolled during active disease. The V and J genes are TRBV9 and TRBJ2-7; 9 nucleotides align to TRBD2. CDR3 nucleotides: TGTGCCAGCAGCGTAGGGGGCGGGAGGGAGGTCGAGCAGTACTTC. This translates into CASSVGGGREVEQYF.